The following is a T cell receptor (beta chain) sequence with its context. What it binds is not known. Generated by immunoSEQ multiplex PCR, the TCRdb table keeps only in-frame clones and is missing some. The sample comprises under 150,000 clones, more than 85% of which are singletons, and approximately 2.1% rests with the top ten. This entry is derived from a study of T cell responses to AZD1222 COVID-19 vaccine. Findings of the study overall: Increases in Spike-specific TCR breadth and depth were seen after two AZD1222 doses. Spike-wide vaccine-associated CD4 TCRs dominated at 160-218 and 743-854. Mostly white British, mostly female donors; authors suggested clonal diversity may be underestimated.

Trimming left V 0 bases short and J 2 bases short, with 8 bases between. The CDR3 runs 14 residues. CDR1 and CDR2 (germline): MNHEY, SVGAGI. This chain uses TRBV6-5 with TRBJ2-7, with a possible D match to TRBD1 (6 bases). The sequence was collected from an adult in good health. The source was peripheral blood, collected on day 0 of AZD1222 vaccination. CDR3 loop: CASSYSTGTYEQYF. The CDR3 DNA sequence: TGTGCCAGCAGTTACTCGACAGGAACCTACGAGCAGTACTTC.